A single sample gave rise to the 28 T cell receptor beta chains below, sequenced in a study of technical replicates of blood from a few donors. Some clones are missing from TCRdb's copy, which holds only in-frame ones; the method was immunoSEQ multiplex PCR. The table lists roughly 70,000 clones, 85% to 95% of them singletons. Material for sequencing was PBMCs. The receptor source for this set is a human donor in good health. Some clones in this sample may be carry-over from other donors' samples.

This rearrangement joins TRBV5-6 to TRBJ1-2; perhaps TRBD1 as D (5 bases). The CDR3 spans 13 residues. Germline assignment: CDR1 SGHDT and CDR2 YYEEEE. With 4 bases removed from V and 1 base from J, the gap between germline ends came to 8 bases. CDR3 coding DNA: TGTGCCAGCAGCGACCAGGGTAACTATGGCTACACCTTC. This translates into CASSDQGNYGYTF.

The chain employs TRBV13 and TRBJ1-2; 11 nucleotides line up with TRBD1. Unmatched junction bases numbered 8, after V lost 4 bases and J lost 7 bases. Germline values: CDR1 PRHDT, CDR2 FYEKMQ (reference sequence). The CDR3 contains 15 residues. CDR3 residues: CASSSRDRGYGGYTF. The CDR3 nucleotides are TGTGCCAGCAGCTCTAGGGACAGGGGGTACGGTGGCTACACCTTC.

The chain recombines TRBV5-1 with TRBJ1-3; possibly TRBD1 for D (5 bases). Trimming shortened V by 4 bases and J by 0 bases, and 17 bases separated the two germline ends. Germline V gives CDR1 SGHRS, CDR2 YFSETQ. The CDR3 spans 17 residues. CDR3 sequence (DNA): TGCGCCAGCAGCCAGGGACTTCGACAGAGCTCTGGAAACACCATATATTTT. This sequence encodes CASSQGLRQSSGNTIYF.

The V and J genes are TRBV6-4 and TRBJ2-7; no definite D call. CDR1 and CDR2 (germline): MRHNA, SNTAGT. Trimming shortened V by 0 bases and J by 3 bases, and 18 bases separated the two germline ends. This CDR3 region has 17 residues. The CDR3 sequence: CASSDSASLGSGYEQYF. For the CDR3, the DNA is TGTGCCAGCAGTGACTCCGCCAGCCTTGGATCGGGCTACGAGCAGTACTTC.

The V and J genes are TRBV19 and TRBJ1-1; 10 nucleotides align to TRBD1. This CDR3 is 15 amino acids long. Germline V lookup: CDR1 LNHDA, CDR2 SQIVND (reference sequence). With 6 bases clipped from V and 4 bases from J, the junction kept 8 bases outside the gene matches. CDR3 residues: CASSYWGQGSTEAFF. The CDR3, as DNA: TGTGCCAGTAGCTACTGGGGACAGGGGAGCACTGAAGCTTTCTTT.

The chain employs TRBV6-1 and TRBJ2-7, with D unclear. V lost 4 bases and J 0 bases, leaving 7 bases between the germline ends. The CDR3 sequence is 13 residues long. Germline V gene data show CDR1 as MNHNS and CDR2 as SASEGT. CDR3 residues: CASSGGSSYEQYF. The CDR3 DNA reads as TGTGCCAGCAGTGGAGGATCCTCCTACGAGCAGTACTTC.

The chain links TRBV19 to TRBJ1-5, with a possible D match to TRBD1 (6 bases). There are 14 residues in the CDR3. Trimming shortened V by 2 bases and J by 7 bases, and 12 bases separated the two germline ends. CDR1 is LNHDA, CDR2 SQIVND, per germline (reference sequence). The CDR3 here is CASSIQGWEQPQHF. The DNA of the CDR3 is TGTGCCAGTAGTATACAGGGGTGGGAGCAGCCCCAGCATTTT.

This chain connects TRBV13 to TRBJ1-3, with TRBD1 matching 8 bases. Germline CDR1 PRHDT, CDR2 FYEKMQ (reference sequence). This CDR3 spans 12 amino acids. The trim removed 5 bases at V and 8 bases at J, leaving 2 bases unmatched. The CDR3 DNA sequence: TGTGCCAGCAGCGACAGGGGTCACACCATATATTTT. Translated, it gives CASSDRGHTIYF.

This clone has just one count. V gene TRBV5-1 combines with J gene TRBJ1-4; D is ambiguous. This CDR3 contains 14 residues. Germline V gene lookup returns CDR1 SGHRS and CDR2 YFSETQ. V was trimmed by 2 bases and J by 8 bases, leaving 13 bases between them. This chain's CDR3 is CASSFPEPGEKLFF. As DNA, the CDR3 is TGCGCCAGCAGCTTCCCGGAACCGGGAGAAAAACTGTTTTTT.

The chain joins TRBV5-4 to TRBJ1-2, with TRBD1 matching over 8 bases. Germline trimming cut 4 bases from V and 7 bases from J; bases unmatched to any gene: 9. The CDR3 spans 14 residues. Germline V gene sequence: CDR1 SGHNT, CDR2 YYREEE (reference sequence). The CDR3 spells CASSHAGTGGGYTF. The CDR3 DNA follows: TGTGCCAGCAGCCACGCCGGGACAGGAGGTGGCTACACCTTC. The variable domain in full, completed from reference TRBV5-4 and TRBJ1-2, reads ETGVTQSPTHLIKTRGQQVTLRCSSQSGHNTVSWYQQALGQGPQFIFQYYREEENGRGNFPPRFSGLQFPNYSSELNVNALELDDSALYLCASSHAGTGGGYTFGSGTRLTVV.

This clone was seen more than once but under ten times. The chain links TRBV7-9 to TRBJ2-7; 9 bases line up with TRBD1. After removal of 3 bases from V and 3 bases from J, the junction contained 9 bases not matched to a gene. The CDR3 is made up of 16 amino acids. CDR1 is SEHNR and CDR2 is FQNEAQ in the germline V gene (reference sequence). The chain's CDR3 is CASSFQTGGGGYEQYF. The CDR3 DNA follows: TGTGCCAGCAGCTTTCAAACAGGGGGCGGAGGCTACGAGCAGTACTTC.

The V gene is TRBV4-3, the J gene TRBJ1-5, with D perhaps TRBD1 (5 bases). Germline CDR1 LGHNA, CDR2 YSLEER. The ends were cut back, 1 base at V and 2 bases at J, with 9 bases in the middle. This CDR3 region has 15 residues. The CDR3 DNA sequence: TGCGCCAGCAGCCAAGGGGGCGCGGGCAATCAGCCCCAGCATTTT. Protein sequence: CASSQGGAGNQPQHF.

The chain joins TRBV7-2 to TRBJ2-5, with 13 bases fitting TRBD2. J was trimmed by 4 bases and V by 5 bases; bases with no gene match: 10. Looked up from germline, CDR1 is SGHTA and CDR2 is FQGNSA. CDR3 size: 17 residues. The CDR3 DNA is TGTGCCAGCAGCCTGGGACTAGCGGGGACGGGTGGAGAGACCCAGTACTTC. It codes for CASSLGLAGTGGETQYF.

The chain is built from TRBV5-1 and TRBJ2-7, with a weak D call TRBD1 (6 bases). In germline, CDR1 is SGHRS, CDR2 YFSETQ. V was pared by 4 bases and J by 3 bases, with 11 bases between. This CDR3 spans 13 amino acids. The CDR3: CASSPTGYYEQYF. CDR3 in DNA: TGCGCCAGCAGCCCCACAGGGTACTACGAGCAGTACTTC.

The rearrangement links TRBV7-2 to TRBJ1-1; unclear D gene. The CDR3 spans 14 residues. V lost 3 bases, J lost 5 bases, and 13 bases lay in between. Germline V CDR1 and CDR2: SGHTA, FQGNSA. DNA of the CDR3: TGTGCCAGCAGCTTTCTCCCTACGGGGACTGAAGCTTTCTTT. Translation: CASSFLPTGTEAFF.

V and J are TRBV7-8 and TRBJ1-2, with TRBD1 identical over 8 bases. The ends lost 1 base at V and 4 bases at J; junction bases unmatched: 11. This CDR3 is 17 amino acids long. Germline values: CDR1 SGHVS, CDR2 FQNEAQ. CDR3 coding DNA: TGTGCCAGCAGCTTAGGGTGGCCGGGACAGGAGGTCTATGGCTACACCTTC. It encodes CASSLGWPGQEVYGYTF.

The chain employs TRBV27 and TRBJ2-7; 13 positions match TRBD2. The CDR3 contains 14 residues. CDR1 is MNHEY and CDR2 is SMNVEV in the germline V gene (reference sequence). The J segment lost 5 bases and the V segment lost 6 bases, leaving 4 bases of the junction unmatched. CDR3 region: CASSWTSGSDEQYF. CDR3 nucleotides: TGTGCCAGCAGCTGGACTAGCGGGAGCGACGAGCAGTACTTC.

The CDR3 coding sequence is TGTGCCAGCAGCGGATCCGGGACTAGCGGGAACTATGAGCAGTTCTTC. Its translation is CASSGSGTSGNYEQFF. This chain joins TRBV5-4 and TRBJ2-1, with 13 bases aligning to TRBD2. This CDR3 spans 16 amino acids. CDR1 and CDR2 from the germline V gene are SGHNT and YYREEE (reference sequence). The V segment lost 4 bases and the J segment 8 bases; nucleotides outside the gene matches: 9.

The J gene is TRBJ2-7, the V gene TRBV18; 8 nucleotides match TRBD2. CDR3 length equals 13 residues. Germline V gene lookup returns CDR1 KGHSH and CDR2 LQKENI. J lost 3 bases, V lost 3 bases, and 1 base had no gene match. The CDR3 loop reads CASSPTSGYEQYF. CDR3 bases: TGTGCCAGCTCACCCACTAGCGGCTACGAGCAGTACTTC.

The chain joins TRBV29-1 to TRBJ2-2; 10 nucleotides align to TRBD1. CDR1 is SQVTM and CDR2 is ANQGSEA in the germline V gene. V gave up 7 bases and J gave up 2 bases; unmatched junction bases: 4. The CDR3 is 14 amino acids. This CDR3 is CSGRQGANTGELFF. CDR3 DNA sequence: TGCAGCGGGAGACAGGGGGCAAACACCGGGGAGCTGTTTTTT.

This clone was detected only once. The chain combines TRBV13 with TRBJ2-1, with TRBD2 as a possible D gene (5 bases). Deletions cut 4 bases from V and 2 bases from J, with 12 bases between. CDR1 PRHDT and CDR2 FYEKMQ come from the germline V gene (reference sequence). The CDR3 is 15 amino acids. In DNA, the CDR3 is TGTGCCAGCAGCTGGGGAGAACCTCCCTACAATGAGCAGTTCTTC. Encoded protein: CASSWGEPPYNEQFF.

The chain is built from TRBV29-1 and TRBJ1-4; the match to TRBD1 covers 7 bases. The CDR3 has 14 amino acids. The germline V gene encodes CDR1 SQVTM and CDR2 ANQGSEA. V was clipped by 6 bases and J by 5 bases; unmatched bases: 9. The chain's CDR3 is CSVIPGTENEKLFF. CDR3 DNA: TGCAGCGTAATACCCGGGACAGAGAATGAAAAACTGTTTTTT.

The chain is built from TRBV7-2 and TRBJ2-3, with a weak D call TRBD2 (6 bases). Trimming removed 7 bases from V and 3 bases from J, with 14 bases in between. This CDR3 has 14 amino acids. Germline V gives CDR1 SGHTA, CDR2 FQGNSA. DNA for the CDR3: TGTGCCAGCATCCCAGCGGGTCGTACAGATACGCAGTATTTT. Protein sequence: CASIPAGRTDTQYF.

The V gene is TRBV6-1, the J gene TRBJ1-2, with 10 bases that match TRBD1. Germline values: CDR1 MNHNS, CDR2 SASEGT. The CDR3 consists of 15 residues. The V and J ends lost 1 base and 7 bases, in that order; junction bases with no gene match: 6. CDR3 residues: CASSEDDRGRFGYTF. The DNA for the CDR3 is TGTGCCAGCAGTGAAGATGACAGGGGGCGCTTTGGCTACACCTTC.

V and J are TRBV4-2 and TRBJ1-4; D may be TRBD1 (6 bases). Between the trimmed V and J ends, which lost 0 bases and 7 bases, there was a span of 15 bases. The CDR3 is 16 residues long. CDR1 is LGHNA, CDR2 YNFKEQ, per germline. CDR3 in amino acids: CASSQDVRGAREKLFF. DNA for the CDR3: TGTGCCAGCAGCCAAGATGTCCGGGGGGCGCGTGAAAAACTGTTTTTT.

The rearrangement links TRBV5-1 to TRBJ2-5; D unclear. The CDR3 loop spans 16 amino acids. V was cut by 0 bases and J by 5 bases, with 17 bases left in between. Germline V gene sequence: CDR1 SGHRS, CDR2 YFSETQ. The CDR3, as DNA: TGCGCCAGCAGCTTGGAAAATTATTCCAGTCGTGAGACCCAGTACTTC. This translates into CASSLENYSSRETQYF.

The genes are TRBV7-2 and TRBJ2-3; D unresolved. The germline CDR1 and CDR2 sequences are SGHTA and FQGNSA. Trimming pared 3 bases from V and 0 bases from J, leaving 7 bases between. CDR3 length: 14 amino acids. CDR3 DNA: TGTGCCAGCAGCTTTGATCGGAGCACAGATACGCAGTATTTT. It specifies CASSFDRSTDTQYF.

The rearrangement uses TRBV18 and TRBJ1-5, with TRBD1 identical over 12 bases. The CDR3 loop spans 14 amino acids. The V segment lost 5 bases and the J segment 10 bases; nucleotides outside the gene matches: 6. The germline V gene has CDR1 KGHSH and CDR2 LQKENI. CDR3 region: CASSSGTGGNPQHF. For the CDR3, the DNA is TGTGCCAGCTCATCGGGGACAGGGGGCAACCCCCAGCATTTT.